Following are 17 T cell receptor beta chains from one sample sequenced in a study of T cells in tuberculosis. Here immunoSEQ multiplex PCR was the method, and the copy in TCRdb shows in-frame clones only, minus some. The sample contains 35,000 to 50,000 clones, roughly 94% of which appear only once. The sequenced material came from PBMCs. The receptors come from a donor between 10 and 35 years old with latent tuberculosis or without tuberculosis infection. Some clones in this sample may be carry-over from other donors' samples.

V usage is TRBV4-3 and J usage is TRBJ1-4; TRBD1 might be the D (6 bases). The germline V gene has CDR1 LGHNA and CDR2 YSLEER. The V end was cut by 3 bases, the J end by 0 bases, with 14 bases between. This CDR3 region has 17 residues. The DNA of the CDR3 is TGCGCCAGCAGCCACCTTACCCGACAGGCAACTAATGAAAAACTGTTTTTT. Translated: CASSHLTRQATNEKLFF.

The V and J genes are TRBV4-3 and TRBJ2-1; 11 bases agree with TRBD2. V shed 4 bases and J 2 bases; nucleotides not matched to a gene: 4. This CDR3 comprises 16 residues. Germline values: CDR1 LGHNA, CDR2 YSLEER. The CDR3, as DNA: TGCGCCAGCAGCCGTTTACTAGCGGGAGCCTACAATGAGCAGTTCTTC. Translation: CASSRLLAGAYNEQFF.

The V call is TRBV5-4, the J call TRBJ2-7; 9 nucleotides line up with TRBD1. In germline, CDR1 is SGHNT, CDR2 YYREEE (reference sequence). CDR3 size: 15 residues. V shed 1 base and J 1 base; nucleotides not matched to a gene: 3. The DNA of the CDR3 is TGTGCCAGCAGCTTGCGGGACAGGGTTTCCTACGAGCAGTACTTC. It specifies CASSLRDRVSYEQYF.

This clone was counted a few times. The chain is built from TRBV6-1 and TRBJ2-7, with unresolved D. Per germline, CDR1 MNHNS and CDR2 SASEGT. V shed 5 bases and J shed 3 bases, with 5 bases lying between them. This CDR3 comprises 11 residues. CDR3 loop: CASSLDYEQYF. In DNA, the CDR3 is TGTGCCAGCAGTCTAGACTACGAGCAGTACTTC.

V is TRBV27 and J is TRBJ2-7; 7 positions match TRBD2. CDR1 is MNHEY and CDR2 is SMNVEV in the germline V gene (reference sequence). CDR3 size: 14 residues. V dropped 8 bases and J dropped 5; count of bases not matched to a gene: 12. CDR3 residues: CASGLGGSFDEQYF. CDR3 DNA sequence: TGTGCCAGCGGACTAGGCGGGAGTTTCGACGAGCAGTACTTC.

J is TRBJ1-2 and V is TRBV28; D might be TRBD1 (5 bases). CDR3 size: 14 residues. Germline CDR1 and CDR2: MDHEN and SYDVKM. V was cut by 5 bases and J by 8 bases, with 18 bases left in between. CDR3 amino acids: CASSPSRGFRGYTF. The CDR3 DNA reads as TGTGCCAGCAGTCCGTCTAGGGGTTTTAGAGGCTACACCTTC.

The chain combines TRBV7-2 with TRBJ2-5; 8 bases align to TRBD1. CDR3 length: 14 residues. Looked up from germline, CDR1 is SGHTA and CDR2 is FQGNSA. V gave up 4 bases and J gave up 6 bases; unmatched junction bases: 7. CDR3 DNA: TGTGCCAGCAGCTCCAACAGGGGGGTACAGACCCAGTACTTC. This gives the protein CASSSNRGVQTQYF.

The genes are TRBV19 and TRBJ1-2, with 7 nucleotides matching TRBD1. After removal of 9 bases from V and 4 bases from J, the junction contained 17 bases not matched to a gene. Germline CDR1 and CDR2: LNHDA and SQIVND (reference sequence). The CDR3 is made up of 16 amino acids. Written as DNA, the CDR3 is TGTGCCAGCACCGGGACAGAGGATTTGTTTAGCTATGGCTACACCTTC. Translating gives CASTGTEDLFSYGYTF. Full variable domain (remainder filled in from reference TRBV19 and TRBJ1-2): DGGITQSPKYLFRKEGQNVTLSCEQNLNHDAMYWYRQDPGQGLRLIYYSQIVNDFQKGDIAEGYSVSREKKESFPLTVTSAQKNPTAFYLCASTGTEDLFSYGYTFGSGTRLTVV.

The chain employs TRBV6-5 and TRBJ1-2, with 12 bases that match TRBD1. V dropped 2 bases and J dropped 13; count of bases not matched to a gene: 5. The CDR3 has 13 amino acids. Germline V gives CDR1 MNHEY, CDR2 SVGAGI. The CDR3 loop reads CASSYMGQGAPTF. As DNA, the CDR3 is TGTGCCAGCAGTTACATGGGACAGGGGGCGCCCACCTTC.

This chain links TRBV4-1 with TRBJ1-2; 9 bases agree with TRBD1. The CDR3 spans 14 residues. V was pared by 4 bases and J by 6 bases, with 6 bases of the junction left unmatched. Germline values: CDR1 MGHRA, CDR2 YSYEKL. CDR3 residues: CASSLGQGVDGYTF. CDR3 DNA sequence: TGCGCCAGCAGCCTGGGACAGGGAGTGGATGGCTACACCTTC.

The chain couples TRBV6-1 to TRBJ2-7, with D possibly matching TRBD1 (6 bases). The germline V and J ends were trimmed by 1 base and 2 bases, with 9 bases remaining between them. Germline CDR1 is MNHNS and CDR2 is SASEGT. The CDR3 contains 14 residues. CDR3 in DNA: TGTGCCAGCAGTGAAGGGGACACCGCCTACGAGCAGTACTTC. It encodes CASSEGDTAYEQYF.

The chain has TRBV6-5 and TRBJ1-1; 7 bases align to TRBD1. V trimming: 8 bases; J trimming: 7 bases; junction bases outside the gene matches: 4. The CDR3 has 11 residues. Germline V gene lookup returns CDR1 MNHEY and CDR2 SVGAGI. In DNA, the CDR3 is TGTGCCAGCGGGGACAGCGGTGAAGCTTTCTTT. Translation gives CASGDSGEAFF.

The chain carries TRBV28 and TRBJ2-7, with 11 nucleotides matching TRBD2. Germline-derived CDR1 and CDR2 are MDHEN and SYDVKM. The ends lost 5 bases at V and 3 bases at J; junction bases unmatched: 3. This CDR3 has 14 amino acids. The CDR3 sequence: CASSPLAGDYEQYF. Here the CDR3 DNA reads TGTGCCAGCAGTCCACTAGCGGGAGACTACGAGCAGTACTTC.

The chain carries TRBV6-1 and TRBJ2-3; 7 nucleotides match TRBD2. The CDR3 is 14 residues long. Germline CDR1 reads MNHNS; CDR2 reads SASEGT. V dropped 5 bases and J dropped 2; count of bases not matched to a gene: 4. CDR3 protein: CASSRDYTTDTQYF. CDR3 DNA: TGTGCCAGCAGTCGGGACTACACCACAGATACGCAGTATTTT.

J is TRBJ1-1 and V is TRBV6-6; D is possibly TRBD1 (6 bases). Germline-derived CDR1 and CDR2 are MNHNY and SVGAGI (reference sequence). V shed 2 bases and J shed 5 bases, with 9 bases lying between them. This CDR3 is 13 amino acids long. DNA of the CDR3: TGTGCCAGCAGTTACGGCCAGGGGACTGAAGCTTTCTTT. Amino acid sequence: CASSYGQGTEAFF.

This clone occurred once. The V call is TRBV7-6, the J call TRBJ2-3; D is perhaps TRBD1 (6 bases). This CDR3 contains 14 residues. V lost 5 bases to trimming and J lost 3 bases, with 12 bases between them. Germline V gene data show CDR1 as SGHVS and CDR2 as FNYEAQ. Here the CDR3 reads CASSVRGGTDTQYF. Written as DNA, the CDR3 is TGTGCCAGCAGCGTCAGGGGTGGGACAGATACGCAGTATTTT.

This sequence joins TRBV7-9 and TRBJ2-7, with D perhaps TRBD1 (7 bases). Looked up from germline, CDR1 is SEHNR and CDR2 is FQNEAQ (reference sequence). V lost 2 bases, J lost 2 bases, and 13 bases lay in between. This CDR3 comprises 15 residues. The CDR3 DNA is TGTGCCAGCAGCTTAAGGACAGGAGGGCCCTACGAGCAGTACTTC. Protein sequence: CASSLRTGGPYEQYF.